The following is a T cell receptor beta chain sequence with its context. This specimen belongs to a study of blood T cell repertoires in COVID-19. Across the study: The cDNA or gDNA used as material had been derived from T cells, B-cell-depleted T cells, or PBMCs.

Looked up from germline, CDR1 is SNHLY and CDR2 is FYNNEI. V was trimmed by 1 base and J by 4 bases, leaving 11 bases between them. CDR3 length: 15 amino acids. Here immunoSEQ multiplex PCR was the method, and the copy in TCRdb shows in-frame clones only, minus some. The sample records about 470,000 clones, about 85% being singletons. The chain has TRBV2 and TRBJ1-3; perhaps TRBD1 as D (5 bases). This TCR was recovered from a woman under 30 who had recovered from COVID-19. The sample was PBMCs or T cells enriched from blood (not recorded which). CDR3 DNA: TGTGCCAGCAGTGAAGAGGGGCTTAGGGGAAACACCATATATTTT. Translation gives CASSEEGLRGNTIYF.